This is a list of T cell receptor beta chains from one sample in a study of T-cell reconstitution after alpha-beta-depleted transplantation in children. TCRdb re-analysed the PCR reads in MiXCR, keeping a single row per CDR3 protein. The data contain hundreds of thousands of distinct CDR3 sequences, approximately 16% of them seen just once; the ten biggest clones take up 0.85% to 1.3%. Sequencing was performed on PBMCs from the stem cell graft donor, taken from the stem cell graft. The origin of the receptors is a human donor who donated a stem cell graft to a child with acute myeloid leukemia. CDR3s include the opening cysteine and the closing phenylalanine or tryptophan. A D gene is named only where the DNA matches it firmly. Clone size is shown for a subset of rows, as once, few, many or a class of expanded clone.

d_call	j_call	clone_size	v_call	cdr3_aa	cdr3_nt
.	TRBJ2-1	few	TRBV7-9	CASTDRDGGAYNEQFF	TGTGCCAGCACCGACAGGGACGGGGGGGCCTACAATGAGCAGTTCTTC
.	TRBJ1-1	few	TRBV13	CASSSGGTGGYTEAFF	TGTGCCAGCAGCTCCGGTGGGACCGGGGGGTACACTGAAGCTTTCTTT
TRBD1	TRBJ1-2	.	TRBV14	CASSNRGMDGYTF	TGTGCCAGCAGCAACAGGGGAATGGACGGCTACACCTTC
.	TRBJ2-7	.	TRBV7-7	CASSLAGDNEQYF	TGTGCCAGCAGCTTAGCAGGGGACAACGAGCAGTACTTC
TRBD1	TRBJ1-5	few	TRBV7-2	CASSFGQGYYSNQPQHF	TGTGCCAGCAGCTTTGGACAGGGATATTATAGCAATCAGCCCCAGCATTTT
.	TRBJ1-5	few	TRBV20-1	CSARVSRGRNQPQHF	TGCAGTGCTAGAGTCTCTCGGGGCCGCAATCAGCCCCAGCATTTT
TRBD2	TRBJ2-1	many	TRBV20-1	CSARDRSSGGTYNEQFF	TGCAGTGCTAGAGATAGGTCTAGCGGGGGAACTTACAATGAGCAGTTCTTC
.	TRBJ2-6	few	TRBV21-1	CASSFRQGRSSGANVLTF	TGTGCCAGCAGCTTTAGACAGGGCCGGAGCTCTGGGGCCAACGTCCTGACTTTC
.	TRBJ1-5	few	TRBV12-3/TRBV12-4	CASSWFNRRNQPQHF	TGTGCCAGCAGTTGGTTCAACAGACGCAATCAGCCCCAGCATTTT
TRBD1	TRBJ1-5	many	TRBV20-1	CSASDRGQPQHF	TGCAGTGCATCTGACAGGGGCCAGCCCCAGCATTTT
TRBD1	TRBJ2-5	few	TRBV25-1	CASSSLQTGNQETQYF	TGTGCCAGCAGCAGCCTTCAGACAGGGAACCAAGAGACCCAGTACTTC
.	TRBJ2-3	few	TRBV5-1	CASSALLVRGTDTQYF	TGCGCCAGCAGCGCGCTACTAGTGCGGGGCACAGATACGCAGTATTTT
.	TRBJ1-5	.	TRBV13	CASSFWGGGNQPQHF	TGTGCCAGCAGCTTCTGGGGAGGTGGCAATCAGCCCCAGCATTTT
.	TRBJ2-5	many	TRBV20-1	CSARARKRQRQETQYF	TGCAGTGCTAGAGCGCGCAAGAGACAGCGCCAAGAGACCCAGTACTTC
.	TRBJ2-7	many	TRBV7-2	CASSPEDSEALYEQYF	TGTGCCAGCAGCCCCGAGGACAGCGAAGCCCTCTACGAGCAGTACTTC
.	TRBJ1-2	.	TRBV7-9	CASSLDTGTGRGYTF	TGTGCCAGCAGCTTAGATACAGGGACTGGTCGCGGCTACACCTTC
TRBD2	TRBJ2-1	many	TRBV20-1	CSARDVRGEHSYNEQFF	TGCAGTGCTAGAGATGTTCGGGGGGAGCACTCCTACAATGAGCAGTTCTTC
TRBD1	TRBJ1-1	many	TRBV12-3/TRBV12-4	CASSWTGGGTEAFF	TGTGCCAGCAGCTGGACAGGGGGCGGCACTGAAGCTTTCTTT
.	TRBJ2-6	.	TRBV7-9	CASSLAEWASGANVLTF	TGTGCCAGCAGCTTAGCGGAGTGGGCCTCTGGGGCCAACGTCCTGACTTTC
.	TRBJ1-2	.	TRBV5-4	CASSLGLTRADYGYTF	TGTGCCAGCAGCTTGGGACTTACTAGGGCGGACTATGGCTACACCTTC
.	TRBJ2-5	few	TRBV7-9	CASSSFSDSKETQYF	TGTGCCAGCAGCTCGTTTTCGGACAGTAAAGAGACCCAGTACTTC
.	TRBJ1-2	many	TRBV6-1	CASTNPGSSYGYTF	TGTGCCAGCACCAACCCAGGGAGCTCCTATGGCTACACCTTC
TRBD1	TRBJ1-2	once	TRBV11-2	CASSPWGGQLITANYGYTF	TGTGCCAGCAGCCCCTGGGGGGGACAGCTAATTACCGCTAACTATGGCTACACCTTC
TRBD1	TRBJ2-1	many	TRBV6-1	CATQAGGSYNEQFF	TGTGCCACCCAAGCAGGGGGCTCCTACAATGAGCAGTTCTTC
.	TRBJ1-2	.	TRBV3-1	CASSQDSGAYGYTF	TGTGCCAGCAGCCAAGATTCGGGGGCATATGGCTACACCTTC